The 5 T cell receptor beta chains below come from one sample, sequenced in a study of tumor and adjacent non-tumor tissue in lung cancer. This sample's RNA came from whole unsorted tissue. Three rounds of nested PCR, following a modified ARM-PCR protocol, produced the TCRbeta library. TCRdb re-analysed the multiplex PCR reads in MiXCR, keeping a single row per CDR3 protein. The sample holds about 80,000 distinct CDR3 sequences; over 75% are singletons and the top ten take about an eighth. Sequences were obtained from lung tumor tissue. Receptor source: a woman aged 50 to 65 with non-small cell lung cancer.

Concerning this clonotype itself: Germline and junction disagree at one end, which may indicate a read error. The chain uses TRBV29-1 and TRBJ2-7, with D possibly being TRBD1 (7 bases). Germline V gives CDR1 SQVTM, CDR2 ANQGSEA. The CDR3 is 13 residues long. CDR3 bases: TGCTGCGGAAGACAGGGCGCGGACTACGAGCAATACTTC. Translating it yields CCGRQGADYEQYF.

Relative to its sample, this clonotype is medium-sized. This chain joins TRBV10-3 and TRBJ2-7; D is perhaps TRBD2 (6 bases). Between the trimmed V and J ends, which lost 3 bases and 3 bases, there was a span of 12 bases. This CDR3 is 14 amino acids long. In germline, CDR1 is ENHRY, CDR2 SYGVKD. The CDR3 nucleotides are TGTGCCATCAGTGATCCGGGCGGGATCTACGAGCAGTACTTC. This codes for CAISDPGGIYEQYF.

The rearrangement links TRBV4-2 to TRBJ1-4; 8 nucleotides line up with TRBD1. Germline V gene lookup returns CDR1 LGHNA and CDR2 YNFKEQ. J was trimmed by 10 bases and V by 9 bases; bases with no gene match: 16. CDR3 length: 15 amino acids. For the CDR3, the DNA is TGTGCCAGGAGACAAGTCCAGGGGGCCGGGGGAAAACTGTTTTTT. Translation: CARRQVQGAGGKLFF.

Concerning this clonotype: A much larger clone lies a single base off, so this may be a read error. Because the CDR3 is missing its conserved closing phenylalanine or tryptophan, this is likely a read error. The genes are TRBV14 and TRBJ2-5; D is possibly TRBD2 (5 bases). The length of the CDR3 is 13 residues. CDR1 and CDR2 (germline): SGHDN, FVKESK. Trimming removed 1 base at V and 4 bases at J, with 7 bases between. CDR3 region: CASSQAGRETQYL. The CDR3 DNA is TGTGCCAGCAGCCAAGCGGGAAGAGAGACCCAGTACTTA.

In regard to this clonotype: The junction does not match germline at one end; this may be a read error. This sequence joins TRBV5-5 and TRBJ2-7; unclear D gene. CDR1 is SGHKS and CDR2 is YYEKEE in the germline V gene (reference sequence). This CDR3 has 17 residues. The CDR3 DNA is TGTGCCAGCAGGTTGGCACCCGGCGAAGTTGTAACCTACGAGCGGTACTTC. Protein product: CASRLAPGEVVTYERYF.